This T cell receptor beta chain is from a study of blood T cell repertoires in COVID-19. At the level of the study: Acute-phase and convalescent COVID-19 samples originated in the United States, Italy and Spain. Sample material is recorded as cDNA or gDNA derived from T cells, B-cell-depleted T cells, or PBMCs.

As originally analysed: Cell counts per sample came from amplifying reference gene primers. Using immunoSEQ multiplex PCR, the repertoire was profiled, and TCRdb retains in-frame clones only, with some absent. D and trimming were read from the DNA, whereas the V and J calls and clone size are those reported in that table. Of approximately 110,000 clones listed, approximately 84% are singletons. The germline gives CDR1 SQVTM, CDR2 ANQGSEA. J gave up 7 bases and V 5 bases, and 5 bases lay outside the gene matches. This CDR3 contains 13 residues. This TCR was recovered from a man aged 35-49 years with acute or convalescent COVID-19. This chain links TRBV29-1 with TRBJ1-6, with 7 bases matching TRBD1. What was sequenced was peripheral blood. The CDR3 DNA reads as TGCAGCGTTCGACAGGGAGTGAATTCACCCCTCCACTTT. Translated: CSVRQGVNSPLHF.